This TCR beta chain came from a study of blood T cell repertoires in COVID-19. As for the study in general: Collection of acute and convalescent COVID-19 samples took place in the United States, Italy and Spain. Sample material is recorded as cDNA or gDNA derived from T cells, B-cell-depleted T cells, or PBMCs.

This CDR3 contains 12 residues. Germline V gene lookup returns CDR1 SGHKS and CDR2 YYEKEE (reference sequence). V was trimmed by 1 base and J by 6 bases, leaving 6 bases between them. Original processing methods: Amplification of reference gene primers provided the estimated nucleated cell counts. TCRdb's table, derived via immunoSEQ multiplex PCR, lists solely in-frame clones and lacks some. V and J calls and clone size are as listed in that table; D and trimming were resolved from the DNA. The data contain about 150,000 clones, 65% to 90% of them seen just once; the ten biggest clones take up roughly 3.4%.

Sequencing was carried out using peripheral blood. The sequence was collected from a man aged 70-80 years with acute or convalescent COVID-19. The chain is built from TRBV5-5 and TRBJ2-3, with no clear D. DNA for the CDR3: TGTGCCAGCAGCTTGTCCGGGGATACGCAGTATTTT. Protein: CASSLSGDTQYF.